This record covers a single T cell receptor (beta chain). Its specificity is unknown. This CDR3 comprises 14 residues. CDR1 is SGHRS, CDR2 YFSETQ, per germline. Trimming stripped 2 bases from V and 6 bases from J, with 12 bases between. This sample was included in a study of cytomegalovirus exposure and HLA in healthy donors. Study results and limitations: Roughly 170 TCR beta chains were listed as cytomegalovirus-associated. A few CMV-associated chains were confirmed in vitro to be specific for CMV antigens. First-cohort TCR clusters were later found to tend to co-occur in the approximately 120 validation repertoires. Most TCR sequences showed up rarely, but some public TCRs showed up in many donors.

Method: immunoSEQ multiplex PCR; TCRdb's copy keeps in-frame clones and lacks some. The table shows approximately 230,000 clones, with more than 85% occurring only once. The V call is TRBV5-1, the J call TRBJ2-1; D may be TRBD2 (6 bases). This TCR derives from a young man in good health and CMV-seropositive. Sequences were obtained from PBMCs. CDR3 in amino acids: CASSFPSGANEQFF. The CDR3 bases are TGCGCCAGCAGCTTCCCTTCGGGAGCCAATGAGCAGTTCTTC.